The sequence of this T cell receptor beta chain was determined in a study of cytomegalovirus exposure and HLA in healthy donors. Regarding the study as a whole: The likely origin of a cluster of highly shared sequence variants was a sequencing artifact. The study had only CMV serostatus as immune exposure information. The authors later found HLA-associated TCR beta chains more clonally expanded than equally common others.

PCR used 60 Vbeta primers and 13 Jbeta primers. Method: immunoSEQ multiplex PCR; TCRdb's copy keeps in-frame clones and lacks some. The data show around 93,000 clones, over 55% seen once. The CDR3 is 15 residues long. The V end lost 0 bases, the J end lost 1 base, and 13 bases lay between the germline ends. Per germline, CDR1 GTSNPN and CDR2 SVGIG (reference sequence). This clone has only one observation. Antigen: not known. This chain uses TRBV30 with TRBJ2-7, with D possibly TRBD2 on 5 matching bases. Material for sequencing was PBMCs. The sequence came from a boy aged 5 to 17 in good health and CMV-seropositive. The CDR3 region has the DNA TGTGCCTGGAGTGTGGGTGCTAGCTGGTCCTACGAGCAGTACTTC. Protein product: CAWSVGASWSYEQYF.